The 29 T cell receptor beta chains below were found in one sample sequenced in a study of post-analysis software for immune sequencing data. Study findings and constraints: Included in a set of about 5 TRBV segments more frequent in patients than controls were TRBV5-6, TRBV5-1 and TRBV20-1.

Their antigen targets remain unknown. TCR beta libraries were prepared from cDNA with unique molecular identifiers. TCRdb redid the calling of the PCR reads with MiXCR, one entry per CDR3 protein. There are 500,000 to 600,000 distinct CDR3 sequences in the sample; around 47% occur only once, and 1.5% to 2% lies in the top ten. Material: blood. The receptors originated from a girl aged 10 to 17 with multiple sclerosis.

The chain has TRBV28 and TRBJ2-7, with D possibly TRBD1 on 6 matching bases. The CDR3 totals 13 residues. Germline-derived CDR1 and CDR2 are MDHEN and SYDVKM. V gave up 1 base and J gave up 9 bases, with 13 bases separating them. CDR3 region: CASSLSETGGQYF. The CDR3 coding sequence is TGTGCCAGCAGTTTATCCGAGACAGGAGGGCAGTACTTC.

The chain employs TRBV6-4 and TRBJ2-1, with D uncertain. The germline V gene encodes CDR1 MRHNA and CDR2 SNTAGT. This CDR3 contains 15 residues. V gave up 4 bases and J gave up 3 bases, with 13 bases separating them. CDR3 bases: TGTGCCAGCAGTGCCGAGGAGAGAGGCTACAATGAGCAGTTCTTC. The encoded protein is CASSAEERGYNEQFF.

DNA of the CDR3: TGTGCCAGCAGTTACACCGACAGGGTAATACTCCAAGAGACCCAGTACTTC. Translation: CASSYTDRVILQETQYF. The V call is TRBV6-5, the J call TRBJ2-5; the match to TRBD1 covers 7 bases. The germline V gene has CDR1 MNHEY and CDR2 SVGAGI. Unmatched junction bases numbered 10, after V lost 2 bases and J lost 1 base. This CDR3 is built from 17 residues.

The rearrangement joins TRBV7-7 to TRBJ2-1; possibly TRBD2 for D (6 bases). The J call is in doubt because the DNA end fits TRBJ2-7 better. Looked up from germline, CDR1 is SSHAT and CDR2 is FNYEAQ (reference sequence). The CDR3 consists of 16 residues. CDR3 region: CASSLGGMRGYNEQYF. The DNA for the CDR3 is TGTGCCAGCAGCTTGGGGGGAATGAGGGGCTACAATGAGCAGTACTTC.

This clonotype was found once. The chain joins TRBV5-1 to TRBJ2-1; TRBD1 matches at 10 bases. CDR1 is SGHRS, CDR2 YFSETQ, per germline. V dropped 4 bases and J dropped 8; count of bases not matched to a gene: 6. The CDR3 is 14 amino acids. The CDR3 spells CASSPSGTGDEQFF. The CDR3 nucleotides are TGCGCCAGCAGCCCAAGCGGGACAGGGGATGAGCAGTTCTTC.

The chain couples TRBV5-1 to TRBJ2-5, with TRBD2 matching over 9 bases. Unmatched junction bases numbered 11, after V lost 2 bases and J lost 3 bases. Per germline, CDR1 SGHRS and CDR2 YFSETQ. The CDR3 has 17 residues. CDR3: CASSLILTAGGKETQYF. DNA of the CDR3: TGCGCCAGCAGCTTAATCCTAACAGCGGGGGGCAAAGAGACCCAGTACTTC.

V usage is TRBV7-3 and J usage is TRBJ2-3; D remains ambiguous. Trimming removed 1 base from V and 2 bases from J, with 4 bases in between. CDR1 and CDR2 (germline): SGHTA, FQGTGA. This CDR3 contains 13 residues. The chain's CDR3 is CASSLNPTDTQYF. As DNA, the CDR3 is TGTGCCAGCAGCTTAAATCCCACAGATACGCAGTATTTT.

In its sample, this clonotype was seen a few times. CDR3 in amino acids: CASSARQGGEQYF. As DNA, the CDR3 is TGTGCCAGCAGCGCTCGACAGGGCGGAGAGCAGTACTTC. The J gene is TRBJ2-5, the V gene TRBV9, with 7 bases aligning to TRBD1. Germline CDR1 and CDR2: SGDLS and YYNGEE. V gave up 3 bases and J gave up 11 bases; unmatched junction bases: 10. The CDR3 runs to 13 residues.

This chain uses TRBV20-1 with TRBJ2-3; perhaps TRBD2 as D (6 bases). This CDR3 is built from 13 residues. Trimming took 3 bases from V and 6 from J, leaving 13 bases between them. Germline V gene lookup returns CDR1 DFQATT and CDR2 SNEGSKA (reference sequence). This CDR3 reads CSASGTPRDTQYF. The CDR3, as DNA: TGCAGTGCTAGCGGGACTCCAAGGGATACGCAGTATTTT.

In the case of this clonotype: At one of its ends the junction is not consistent with the germline gene, which may arise from a read error. The chain joins TRBV12-3 or TRBV12-4 to TRBJ1-6, with D hard to call. The CDR3 loop spans 16 amino acids. The CDR3 sequence is CAGSLAGPGGGSPPHF. The CDR3 bases are TGTGCCGGCAGTCTAGCCGGGCCTGGAGGAGGTTCACCCCCCCACTTT.

This rearrangement joins TRBV6-5 to TRBJ2-7, with 8 bases identical to TRBD1. CDR3 length: 14 amino acids. With V trimmed by 2 bases and J by 6 bases, 6 bases remained unmatched. Germline CDR1 reads MNHEY; CDR2 reads SVGAGI. CDR3 nucleotide sequence: TGTGCCAGCAGTTACACAAACGACAGGGGCGAGCAGTACTTC. Translating it yields CASSYTNDRGEQYF.

This rearrangement joins TRBV12-3 or TRBV12-4 to TRBJ1-5; no clear D. Trimming cost V 5 bases and J 3 bases, with 11 bases left between them. The CDR3 extends over 14 amino acids. Written as DNA, the CDR3 is TGTGCCAGCAGTCCGGACGGACTCAATCAGCCCCAGCATTTT. Protein: CASSPDGLNQPQHF.

This clonotype came up once. The J gene is TRBJ1-1, the V gene TRBV3-1; 9 positions match TRBD1. The J segment lost 2 bases and the V segment lost 4 bases, leaving 8 bases of the junction unmatched. CDR3 length equals 16 residues. Per germline, CDR1 LGHDT and CDR2 YNNKEL (reference sequence). The DNA for the CDR3 is TGTGCCAGCAGCCCCATCCTGGGACAGGGTAACACTGAAGCTTTCTTT. This encodes CASSPILGQGNTEAFF.

Note on this clonotype: No conserved phenylalanine or tryptophan ends this CDR3, so it is likely a read error. The chain is built from TRBV12-3 or TRBV12-4 and TRBJ2-3; no clear D. The CDR3 is made up of 13 amino acids. V lost 2 bases to trimming and J lost 3 bases, with 6 bases between them. Here the CDR3 DNA reads TGTGCCAGCAGTTTATCCAGGACAGATACGCAGTATTCT. Translating it yields CASSLSRTDTQYS.

This clonotype showed up just once. The chain links TRBV29-1 to TRBJ1-2; the D is unclear. CDR1 is SQVTM and CDR2 is ANQGSEA in the germline V gene. The CDR3 has 16 amino acids. Trimming removed 4 bases from V and 0 bases from J, with 18 bases in between. The CDR3 coding sequence is TGCAGCGTTGGGTTTTTTTTTGGGAGTTCTAACTATGGCTACACCTTC. It encodes CSVGFFFGSSNYGYTF. The variable domain in full, with the rest retrieved from reference TRBV29-1 and TRBJ1-2, is SAVISQKPSRDICQRGTSLTIQCQVDSQVTMMFWYRQQPGQSLTLIATANQGSEATYESGFVIDKFPISRPNLTFSTLTVSNMSPEDSSIYLCSVGFFFGSSNYGYTFGSGTRLTVV.

The chain uses TRBV6-6 and TRBJ2-3; TRBD2 matches 11 bases. The germline V gene encodes CDR1 MNHNY and CDR2 SVGAGI (reference sequence). The junction had 7 bases not matched to a gene; V was cut back by 4 bases and J by 1 base. The CDR3 has 17 residues. CDR3 sequence: CASSLAGGPRGTDTQYF. The CDR3 DNA reads as TGTGCCAGCAGTTTAGCGGGAGGGCCCAGGGGCACAGATACGCAGTATTTT.

The table lists this clonotype with many counts. V is TRBV6-2 or TRBV6-3 and J is TRBJ2-1, with D perhaps being TRBD1 or TRBD2 (5 bases each). V dropped 6 bases and J dropped 0 bases, with 15 bases sitting between them. Looked up from germline, CDR1 is MNHEY and CDR2 is SVGEGT. The CDR3 contains 16 residues. DNA for the CDR3: TGTGCCAGCAGCCAGGGCGGCGGGCGCTCCTACAATGAGCAGTTCTTC. Protein product: CASSQGGGRSYNEQFF.

This CDR3 is CASSLGTGYEETQYF. The CDR3 DNA reads TGTGCCAGCAGTCTGGGGACAGGGTATGAGGAGACCCAGTACTTC. This chain links TRBV27 with TRBJ2-5, with TRBD1 matching 9 bases. V trimming: 5 bases; J trimming: 5 bases; junction bases outside the gene matches: 9. Germline V gene lookup returns CDR1 MNHEY and CDR2 SMNVEV (reference sequence). The CDR3 spans 15 residues.

The rearrangement joins TRBV12-3 or TRBV12-4 to TRBJ1-2; D may be TRBD1 (5 bases). With 2 bases removed from V and 3 bases from J, the gap between germline ends came to 10 bases. This CDR3 is 14 amino acids long. This CDR3 is CASSLMGLDYGYTF. The DNA of the CDR3 is TGTGCCAGCAGTTTAATGGGGCTGGACTATGGCTACACCTTC.

This chain uses TRBV10-3 with TRBJ1-6; 9 nucleotides match TRBD1. The CDR3 sequence is 14 residues long. Germline-derived CDR1 and CDR2 are ENHRY and SYGVKD. The ends lost 4 bases at V and 7 bases at J; junction bases unmatched: 2. The CDR3 loop reads CAISAGQGNSPLHF. As DNA, the CDR3 is TGTGCCATCAGTGCGGGACAGGGAAATTCACCCCTCCACTTT.

V is TRBV29-1 and J is TRBJ2-3, with a weak D call TRBD2 (5 bases). V lost 7 bases, J lost 6 bases, and 11 bases lay in between. Looked up from germline, CDR1 is SQVTM and CDR2 is ANQGSEA. The CDR3 covers 11 residues. CDR3 residues: CSARESDTQYF. CDR3 nucleotide sequence: TGCAGCGCTAGGGAGAGTGATACGCAGTATTTT.

The CDR3 loop reads CSSAGLAGGETQYF. The CDR3 nucleotides read TGCAGCTCCGCGGGACTAGCGGGAGGAGAGACCCAGTACTTC. This chain connects TRBV29-1 to TRBJ2-7, with 15 positions matching TRBD2. The J call is doubtful: the DNA matches TRBJ2-5 better. Per germline, CDR1 SQVTM and CDR2 ANQGSEA. This CDR3 is 14 amino acids long.

This clonotype was found a few times. The V gene is TRBV11-2, the J gene TRBJ2-1; weak D call: TRBD1 (5 bases). V was trimmed by 5 bases and J by 7 bases, leaving 15 bases between them. This CDR3 contains 14 residues. Germline CDR1 reads SGHAT; CDR2 reads FQNNGV. CDR3 in DNA: TGTGCCAGCAGCCACCTTGGGGCGTTGAATGAGCAGTTCTTC. It yields the protein CASSHLGALNEQFF.

The chain couples TRBV3-1 to TRBJ2-5, with TRBD1 matching 7 bases. V lost 6 bases and J lost 5; bases outside the gene matches: 12. This CDR3 region has 15 residues. Germline V gives CDR1 LGHDT, CDR2 YNNKEL (reference sequence). This CDR3 reads CASRARDSGTETQYF. The CDR3 DNA reads TGTGCCAGCAGGGCCAGGGACAGCGGCACGGAGACCCAGTACTTC.

The V gene is TRBV5-1, the J gene TRBJ2-7; TRBD2 matches at 9 bases. The CDR3 covers 17 residues. V shed 2 bases and J 2 bases; nucleotides not matched to a gene: 11. Germline CDR1 and CDR2: SGHRS and YFSETQ. CDR3 DNA sequence: TGCGCCAGCAGCTTAACCTCATCTAGCGGGGCAGCCTACGAGCAGTACTTC. Protein product: CASSLTSSSGAAYEQYF.

The sample holds one count of this clonotype. The rearrangement links TRBV28 to TRBJ2-7; D gene unclear. Deletions cut 9 bases from V and 2 bases from J, with 11 bases between. Germline CDR1 MDHEN, CDR2 SYDVKM. The CDR3 extends over 12 amino acids. DNA of the CDR3: TGTGCCAGGATCATCCTGGCCTACGAGCAGTACTTC. Amino acid sequence: CARIILAYEQYF. Looking up the rest from reference TRBV28 and TRBJ2-7 gives the full variable domain: DVKVTQSSRYLVKRTGEKVFLECVQDMDHENMFWYRQDPGLGLRLIYFSYDVKMKEKGDIPEGYSVSREKKERFSLILESASTNQTSMYLCARIILAYEQYFGPGTRLTVT.

The chain combines TRBV6-1 with TRBJ2-7, with 7 bases that match TRBD2. The CDR3 loop spans 14 amino acids. Germline CDR1 reads MNHNS; CDR2 reads SASEGT. Losses at the gene ends were 3 bases for V and 3 bases for J; bases not matched to a gene: 5. CDR3 amino acids: CASSEQAGFYEQYF. For the CDR3, the DNA is TGTGCCAGCAGTGAGCAAGCGGGGTTCTACGAGCAGTACTTC.

V is TRBV20-1 and J is TRBJ2-3, with 8 bases that match TRBD2. The length of the CDR3 is 15 residues. After removal of 3 bases from V and 3 bases from J, the junction contained 8 bases not matched to a gene. CDR1 and CDR2 (germline): DFQATT, SNEGSKA (reference sequence). The CDR3 region is CSARHPAGGTDTQYF. In nucleotides, the CDR3 is TGCAGTGCTAGGCACCCGGCGGGGGGAACAGATACGCAGTATTTT.

This clonotype was detected a few times. The rearrangement uses TRBV7-8 and TRBJ1-2, with D unclear. The ends were cut back, 7 bases at V and 8 bases at J, with 23 bases in the middle. This CDR3 has 15 residues. Germline-derived CDR1 and CDR2 are SGHVS and FQNEAQ. The CDR3 sequence: CASTELTEGEEGYTF. For the CDR3, the DNA is TGTGCCAGCACCGAACTAACTGAAGGCGAAGAAGGCTACACCTTC.